The rows below give T cell receptor beta chains drawn from one sample of a study of T cells in Graves' hyperthyroidism and ophthalmopathy. TCRdb called the multiplex PCR reads again in MiXCR, with one record for every CDR3 protein. This repertoire shows hundreds of thousands of distinct CDR3 sequences, approximately 13% found once; its top ten account for 9.2%. The specimen sequenced was blood. These receptors were taken from a woman aged 18-29 years with Graves' hyperthyroidism. The CDR3 runs from the conserved cysteine through the conserved F or W. The D gene is left open where the match is weak. A clone size is listed for some rows: how often the clone was seen (once, few, many), or a class if it is expanded.

TRBV12-3/TRBV12-4	TRBJ2-5	many	TRBD1	TGTGCCAGCAGCCTCGGGACAGGCACAGTGCCCCAGTACTTC	CASSLGTGTVPQYF
TRBV6-1	TRBJ1-3	few	NA	TGTGCCAGCAGTGGCGGACAGACGCTCTCTGGAAACACCATATATTTT	CASSGGQTLSGNTIYF
TRBV28	TRBJ2-7	many	NA	TGTGCCAGCAGCATAGACAAGGGTAACTACGAGCAGTACTTC	CASSIDKGNYEQYF
TRBV28	TRBJ2-5	many	TRBD2	TGTGCCAGCAGTTTTTGGCGGGAGGGGGAGACCCAGTACTTC	CASSFWREGETQYF
TRBV12-3/TRBV12-4	TRBJ2-7	many	NA	TGTGCCAGCAGTTACGGGGGTATCCACGAGCAGTACTTC	CASSYGGIHEQYF
TRBV6-1	TRBJ2-3	many	TRBD1	TGTGCCAGCAGTTATGAAAGACAGGGGGCAGATACGCAGTATTTT	CASSYERQGADTQYF
TRBV28	TRBJ2-6	NA	NA	TGTGCCAGCAGTTTGGTTGGGTCTGGGGCCAACGTCCTGACTTTC	CASSLVGSGANVLTF
TRBV7-2	TRBJ2-7	many	NA	TGTGCCAGCAGATCAAGGGGAGGCCTTCTGGTCTACGAGCAGTACTTC	CASRSRGGLLVYEQYF
TRBV5-1	TRBJ1-2	few	NA	TGCGCCAGCAGCTTCCGCACAGAGACTAACTATGGCTACACCTTC	CASSFRTETNYGYTF
TRBV3-1	TRBJ2-2	many	NA	TGTGCCAGCAGCCAACAGGGGGGCACCGGGGAGCTGTTTTTT	CASSQQGGTGELFF
TRBV28	TRBJ1-2	many	NA	TGTGCCAGCAGTTGGTATAACTATGGCTACACCTTC	CASSWYNYGYTF
TRBV20-1	TRBJ2-1	many	NA	TGCAGTGCACCTCTAGCGCCGGGCTCCTACAATGAGCAGTTCTTC	CSAPLAPGSYNEQFF
TRBV27	TRBJ2-1	few	TRBD2	TGTGCCAGCACATCTAGCGGGACTGGGATGGGCGATGAGCAGTTCTTC	CASTSSGTGMGDEQFF
TRBV28	TRBJ1-2	many	TRBD1	TGTGCCAGCAGTTTATCCTGGGACAGGGGGACTTATGGCTACACCTTC	CASSLSWDRGTYGYTF